This T cell receptor (beta chain) originates from a study of CD8+ T cells in alopecia areata. Extracted from the samples, RNA was reverse transcribed into cDNA to serve as the sequencing template. Some clones are missing from TCRdb's copy, which holds only in-frame ones; the method was immunoSEQ multiplex PCR. The sample records around 290,000 clones, about three fifths being singletons. The CDR3 contains 14 residues. Per the germline V gene, CDR1 is MNHNY and CDR2 is SVGAGI (reference sequence). Trimming removed 4 bases at V and 6 bases at J, with 15 bases between. Treatment specified: oral pan-JAK inhibitor, 5-10 mg twice daily. The sample holds a few counts of this clone.

The genes are TRBV6-6 and TRBJ1-2; TRBD1 might be the D (6 bases). Specimen: CD4+ T cells sorted from blood, collected at week 24, from a patient treated with tofacitinib. The receptor's source is a human donor with alopecia areata. Written as DNA, the CDR3 is TGTGCCAGCAGTTCACAGGGAGGAGGGCATGGCTACACCTTC. Translating gives CASSSQGGGHGYTF.